This T cell receptor (beta chain) stems from a study of blood T cell repertoires in COVID-19. Overall study: COVID-19 samples, acute and convalescent, were from the United States, Italy and Spain. T cells, B-cell-depleted T cells, or PBMCs provided the cDNA or gDNA that served as material.

Ten or more counts support this clone. In the original analysis: The authors estimated nucleated cell counts from reference gene primer amplification. Only in-frame clones appear in the TCRdb table, and some are missing; sequencing was by immunoSEQ multiplex PCR. For V, J and clone size, that table is used; D and trimming come from the DNA. The repertoire includes some 250,000 clones, roughly 80% of them detected once, and around 4% sits in the top ten. Input material: peripheral blood. The sequence derives from a man between 60 and 70 years old with acute or convalescent COVID-19.

The CDR3 loop reads CASPNRAGESDEQYF. CDR3 nucleotides: TGCGCCAGCCCCAACAGGGCGGGAGAGTCGGACGAGCAGTACTTC. The genes are TRBV10-1 and TRBJ2-7; a possible D gene is TRBD2 (7 bases). The CDR3 spans 15 residues. Germline values: CDR1 WNHNN, CDR2 SYGVQD (reference sequence). The V gene lost 8 bases and the J gene lost 5 bases, with 22 bases spanning the gap.